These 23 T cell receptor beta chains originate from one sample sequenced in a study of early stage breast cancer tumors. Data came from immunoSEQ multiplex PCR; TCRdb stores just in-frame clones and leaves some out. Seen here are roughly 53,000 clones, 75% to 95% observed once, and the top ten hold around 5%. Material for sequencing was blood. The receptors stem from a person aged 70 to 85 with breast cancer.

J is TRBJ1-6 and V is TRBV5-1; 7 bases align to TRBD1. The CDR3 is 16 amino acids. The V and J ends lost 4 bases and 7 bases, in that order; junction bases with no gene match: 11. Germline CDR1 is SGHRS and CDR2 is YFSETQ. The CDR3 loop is CASSLSGQERNSPLHF. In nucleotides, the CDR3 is TGCGCCAGCAGCCTAAGTGGACAGGAAAGGAATTCACCCCTCCACTTT.

The CDR3 nucleotides read TGCAGCGGGAGAGGACTAGCGGGGTCCGGGGAGCTGTTTTTT. This encodes CSGRGLAGSGELFF. The chain couples TRBV29-1 to TRBJ2-2; 12 bases are a match to TRBD2. The CDR3 is 14 amino acids. CDR1 and CDR2 from the germline V gene are SQVTM and ANQGSEA. V was clipped by 7 bases and J by 6 bases; unmatched bases: 6.

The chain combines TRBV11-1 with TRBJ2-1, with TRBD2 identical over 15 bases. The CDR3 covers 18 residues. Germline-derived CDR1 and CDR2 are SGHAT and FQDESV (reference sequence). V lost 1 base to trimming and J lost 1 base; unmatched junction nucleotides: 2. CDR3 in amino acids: CASSLGGLAGGSYNEQFF. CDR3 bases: TGTGCCAGCAGCTTAGGGGGACTAGCGGGAGGTTCCTACAATGAGCAGTTCTTC.

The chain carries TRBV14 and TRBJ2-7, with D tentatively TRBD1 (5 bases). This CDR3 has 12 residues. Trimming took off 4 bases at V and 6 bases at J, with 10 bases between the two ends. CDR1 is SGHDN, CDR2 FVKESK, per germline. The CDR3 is CASSRQGVEQYF. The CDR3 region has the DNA TGTGCCAGCAGCCGCCAAGGGGTCGAGCAGTACTTC.

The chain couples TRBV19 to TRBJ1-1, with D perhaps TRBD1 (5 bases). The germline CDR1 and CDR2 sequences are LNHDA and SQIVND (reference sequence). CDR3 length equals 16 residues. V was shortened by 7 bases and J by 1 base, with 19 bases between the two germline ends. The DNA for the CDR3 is TGTGCCAGTACCGATGGGGGGGGAATGGAGAACACTGAAGCTTTCTTT. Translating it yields CASTDGGGMENTEAFF.

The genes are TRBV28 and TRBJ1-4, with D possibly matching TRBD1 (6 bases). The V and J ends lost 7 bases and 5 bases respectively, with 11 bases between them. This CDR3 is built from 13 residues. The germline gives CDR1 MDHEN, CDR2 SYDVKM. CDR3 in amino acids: CASIGTWNEKLFF. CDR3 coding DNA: TGTGCCAGCATTGGGACATGGAATGAAAAACTGTTTTTT.

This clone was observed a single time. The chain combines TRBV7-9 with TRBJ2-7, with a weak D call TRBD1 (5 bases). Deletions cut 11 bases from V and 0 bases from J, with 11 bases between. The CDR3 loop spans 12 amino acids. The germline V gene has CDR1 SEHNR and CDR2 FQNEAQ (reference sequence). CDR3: CAGSDTSYEQYF. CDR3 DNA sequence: TGTGCCGGGTCGGACACCTCCTACGAGCAGTACTTC.

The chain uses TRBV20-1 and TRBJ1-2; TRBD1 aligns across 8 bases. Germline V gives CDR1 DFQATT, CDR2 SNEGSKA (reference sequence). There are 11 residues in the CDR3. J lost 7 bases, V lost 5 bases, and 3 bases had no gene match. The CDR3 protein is CSAGQGIGYTF. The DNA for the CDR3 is TGCAGTGCTGGACAGGGAATTGGCTACACCTTC.

The DNA for the CDR3 is TGTGCCAGCAGCCCCGGGACAGGGTCCTACGAGCAGTACTTC. Translation: CASSPGTGSYEQYF. V usage is TRBV9 and J usage is TRBJ2-7, with TRBD1 identical over 9 bases. The CDR3 runs 14 residues. CDR1 is SGDLS, CDR2 YYNGEE, per germline. J lost 1 base, V lost 4 bases, and 3 bases had no gene match.

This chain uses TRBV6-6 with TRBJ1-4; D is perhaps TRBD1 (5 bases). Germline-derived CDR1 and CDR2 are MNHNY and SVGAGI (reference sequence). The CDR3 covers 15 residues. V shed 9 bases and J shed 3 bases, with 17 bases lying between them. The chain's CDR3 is CARKTEGVSNEKLFF. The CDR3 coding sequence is TGTGCCAGGAAAACCGAAGGGGTTTCTAATGAAAAACTGTTTTTT.

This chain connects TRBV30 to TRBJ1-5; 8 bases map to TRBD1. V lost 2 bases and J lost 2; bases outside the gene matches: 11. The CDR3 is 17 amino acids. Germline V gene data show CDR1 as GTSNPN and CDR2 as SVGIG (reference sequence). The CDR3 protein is CAWSSGTGAFGNQPQHF. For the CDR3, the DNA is TGTGCCTGGAGTTCCGGGACAGGCGCCTTCGGCAATCAGCCCCAGCATTTT.

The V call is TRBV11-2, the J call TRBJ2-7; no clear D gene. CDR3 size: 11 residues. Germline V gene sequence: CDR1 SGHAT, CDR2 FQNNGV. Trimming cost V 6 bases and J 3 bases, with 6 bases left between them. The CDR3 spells CASSFNYEQYF. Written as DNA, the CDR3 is TGTGCCAGCAGTTTTAACTACGAGCAGTACTTC. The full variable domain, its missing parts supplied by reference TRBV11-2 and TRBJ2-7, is EAGVAQSPRYKIIEKRQSVAFWCNPISGHATLYWYQQILGQGPKLLIQFQNNGVVDDSQLPKDRFSAERLKGVDSTLKIQPAKLEDSAVYLCASSFNYEQYFGPGTRLTVT.

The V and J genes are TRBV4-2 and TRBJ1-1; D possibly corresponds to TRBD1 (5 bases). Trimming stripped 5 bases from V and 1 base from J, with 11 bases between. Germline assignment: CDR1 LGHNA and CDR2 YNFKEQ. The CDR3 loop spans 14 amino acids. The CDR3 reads CASSWGLWNTEAFF. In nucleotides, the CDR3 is TGTGCCAGCAGCTGGGGACTGTGGAACACTGAAGCTTTCTTT.

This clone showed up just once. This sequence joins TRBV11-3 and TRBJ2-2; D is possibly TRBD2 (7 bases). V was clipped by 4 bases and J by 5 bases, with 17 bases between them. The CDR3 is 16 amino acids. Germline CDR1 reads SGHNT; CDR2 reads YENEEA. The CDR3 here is CASSSQAGAGTGELFF. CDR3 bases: TGTGCCAGCAGCTCCCAGGCGGGGGCAGGAACCGGGGAGCTGTTTTTT.

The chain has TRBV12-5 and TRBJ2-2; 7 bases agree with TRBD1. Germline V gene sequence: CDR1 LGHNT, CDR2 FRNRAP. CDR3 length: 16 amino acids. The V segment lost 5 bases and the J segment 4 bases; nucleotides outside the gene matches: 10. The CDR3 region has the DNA TGTGCTAGTGGTCCTCCTGGACAGGTGGGCACCGGGGAGCTGTTTTTT. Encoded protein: CASGPPGQVGTGELFF.

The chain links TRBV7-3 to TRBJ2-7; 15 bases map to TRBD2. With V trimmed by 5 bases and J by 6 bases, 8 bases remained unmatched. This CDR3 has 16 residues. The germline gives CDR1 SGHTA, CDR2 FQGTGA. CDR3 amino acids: CASSPWTSGRVGEQYF. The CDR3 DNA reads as TGTGCCAGCAGCCCCTGGACTAGCGGGAGGGTGGGCGAGCAGTACTTC.

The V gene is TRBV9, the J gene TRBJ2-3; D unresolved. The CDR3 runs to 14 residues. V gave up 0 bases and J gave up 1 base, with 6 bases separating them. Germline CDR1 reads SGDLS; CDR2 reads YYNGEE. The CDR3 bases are TGTGCCAGCAGCGTAGGCACGGGCACAGATACGCAGTATTTT. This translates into CASSVGTGTDTQYF.

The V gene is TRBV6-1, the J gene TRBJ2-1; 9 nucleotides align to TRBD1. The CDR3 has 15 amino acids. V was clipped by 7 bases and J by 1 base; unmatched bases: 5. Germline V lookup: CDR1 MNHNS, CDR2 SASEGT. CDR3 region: CASIIGTGSYNEQFF. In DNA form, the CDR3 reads TGTGCCAGCATCATTGGGACAGGGTCCTACAATGAGCAGTTCTTC.

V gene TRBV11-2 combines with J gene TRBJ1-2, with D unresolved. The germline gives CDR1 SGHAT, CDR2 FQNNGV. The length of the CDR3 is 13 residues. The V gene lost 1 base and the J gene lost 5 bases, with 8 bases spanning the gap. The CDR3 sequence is CASSLVAAYGYTF. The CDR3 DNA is TGTGCCAGCAGCTTAGTGGCGGCTTATGGCTACACCTTC.

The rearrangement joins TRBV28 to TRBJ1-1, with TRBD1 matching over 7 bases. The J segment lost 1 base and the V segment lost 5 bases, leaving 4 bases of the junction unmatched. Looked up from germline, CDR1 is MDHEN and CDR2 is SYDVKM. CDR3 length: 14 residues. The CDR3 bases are TGTGCCAGCAGTCCCGGGACAGCGAACACTGAAGCTTTCTTT. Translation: CASSPGTANTEAFF.

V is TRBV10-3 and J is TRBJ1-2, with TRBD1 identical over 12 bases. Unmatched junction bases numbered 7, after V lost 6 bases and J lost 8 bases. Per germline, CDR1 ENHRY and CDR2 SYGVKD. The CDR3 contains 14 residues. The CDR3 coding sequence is TGTGCCATCAGCCTGGGACAGGGGGCAGAGGGCTACACCTTC. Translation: CAISLGQGAEGYTF.

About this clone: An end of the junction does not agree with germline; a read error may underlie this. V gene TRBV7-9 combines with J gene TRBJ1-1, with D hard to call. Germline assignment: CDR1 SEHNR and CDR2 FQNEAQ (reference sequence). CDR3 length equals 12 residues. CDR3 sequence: CASSLGQYLGSF. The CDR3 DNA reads TGTGCCAGCAGCTTAGGGCAATATTTGGGGAGCTTT.

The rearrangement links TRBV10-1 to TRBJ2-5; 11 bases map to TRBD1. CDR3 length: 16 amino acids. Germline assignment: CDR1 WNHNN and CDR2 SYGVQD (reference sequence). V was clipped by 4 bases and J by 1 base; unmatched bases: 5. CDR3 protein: CASSVAGTGGQETQYF. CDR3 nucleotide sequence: TGCGCCAGCAGTGTAGCCGGGACAGGGGGCCAAGAGACCCAGTACTTC.